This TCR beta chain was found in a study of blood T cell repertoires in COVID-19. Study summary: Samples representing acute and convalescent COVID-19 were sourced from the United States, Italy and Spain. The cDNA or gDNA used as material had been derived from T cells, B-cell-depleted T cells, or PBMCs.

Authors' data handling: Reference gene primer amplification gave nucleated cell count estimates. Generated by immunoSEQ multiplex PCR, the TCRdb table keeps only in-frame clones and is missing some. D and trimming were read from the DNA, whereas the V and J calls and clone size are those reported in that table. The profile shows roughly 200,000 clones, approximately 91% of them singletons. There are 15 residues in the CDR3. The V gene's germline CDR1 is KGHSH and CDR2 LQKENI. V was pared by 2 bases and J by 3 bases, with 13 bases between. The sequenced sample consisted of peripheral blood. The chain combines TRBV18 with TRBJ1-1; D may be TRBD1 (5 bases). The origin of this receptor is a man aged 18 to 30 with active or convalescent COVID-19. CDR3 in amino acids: CASSPIRQQDTEAFF. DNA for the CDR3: TGTGCCAGCTCACCAATAAGACAGCAAGACACTGAAGCTTTCTTT.